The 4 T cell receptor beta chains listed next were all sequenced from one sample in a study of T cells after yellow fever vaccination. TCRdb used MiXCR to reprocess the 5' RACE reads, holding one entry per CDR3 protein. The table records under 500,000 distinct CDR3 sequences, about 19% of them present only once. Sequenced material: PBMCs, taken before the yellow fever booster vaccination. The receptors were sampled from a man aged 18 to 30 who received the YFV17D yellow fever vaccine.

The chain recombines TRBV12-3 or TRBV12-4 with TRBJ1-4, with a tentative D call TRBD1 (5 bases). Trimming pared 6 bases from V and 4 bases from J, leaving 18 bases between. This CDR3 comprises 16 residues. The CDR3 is CASSTLKQENNEKLFF. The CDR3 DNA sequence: TGTGCCAGCAGCACGCTTAAACAGGAGAATAATGAAAAACTGTTTTTT.

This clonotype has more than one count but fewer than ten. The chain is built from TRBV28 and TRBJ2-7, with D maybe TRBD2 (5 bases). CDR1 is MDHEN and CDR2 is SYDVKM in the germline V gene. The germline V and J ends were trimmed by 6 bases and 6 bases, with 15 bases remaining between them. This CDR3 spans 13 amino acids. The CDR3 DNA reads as TGTGCCAGCAGGTCCGGACTCTGGGGCGAGCAGTACGTC. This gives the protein CASRSGLWGEQYV.

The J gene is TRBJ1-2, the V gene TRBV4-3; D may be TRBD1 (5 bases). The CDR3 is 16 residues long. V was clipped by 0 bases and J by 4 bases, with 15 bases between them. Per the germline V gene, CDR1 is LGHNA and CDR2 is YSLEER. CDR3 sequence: CASSQDSLGPLYGYTF. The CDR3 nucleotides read TGCGCCAGCAGCCAAGATTCACTGGGACCCCTCTATGGCTACACCTTC.

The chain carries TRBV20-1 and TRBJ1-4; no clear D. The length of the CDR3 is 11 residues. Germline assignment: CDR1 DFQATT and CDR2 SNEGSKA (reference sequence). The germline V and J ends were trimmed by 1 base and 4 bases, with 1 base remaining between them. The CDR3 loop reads CSARVNEKLFF. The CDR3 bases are TGCAGTGCTAGAGTTAATGAAAAACTGTTTTTT.